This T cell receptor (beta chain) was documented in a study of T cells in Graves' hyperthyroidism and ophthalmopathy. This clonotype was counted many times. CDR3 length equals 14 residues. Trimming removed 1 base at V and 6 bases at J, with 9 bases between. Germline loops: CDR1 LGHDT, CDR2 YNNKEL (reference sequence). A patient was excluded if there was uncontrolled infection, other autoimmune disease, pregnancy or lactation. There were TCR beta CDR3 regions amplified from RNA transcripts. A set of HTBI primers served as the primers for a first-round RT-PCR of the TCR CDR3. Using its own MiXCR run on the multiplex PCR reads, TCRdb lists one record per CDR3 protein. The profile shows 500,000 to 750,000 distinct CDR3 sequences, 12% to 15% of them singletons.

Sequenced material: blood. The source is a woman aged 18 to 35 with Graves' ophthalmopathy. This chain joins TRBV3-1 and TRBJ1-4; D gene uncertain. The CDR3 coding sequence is TGTGCCAGCAGCCAAGCGGGCTTGGATGAAAAACTGTTTTTT. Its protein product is CASSQAGLDEKLFF.